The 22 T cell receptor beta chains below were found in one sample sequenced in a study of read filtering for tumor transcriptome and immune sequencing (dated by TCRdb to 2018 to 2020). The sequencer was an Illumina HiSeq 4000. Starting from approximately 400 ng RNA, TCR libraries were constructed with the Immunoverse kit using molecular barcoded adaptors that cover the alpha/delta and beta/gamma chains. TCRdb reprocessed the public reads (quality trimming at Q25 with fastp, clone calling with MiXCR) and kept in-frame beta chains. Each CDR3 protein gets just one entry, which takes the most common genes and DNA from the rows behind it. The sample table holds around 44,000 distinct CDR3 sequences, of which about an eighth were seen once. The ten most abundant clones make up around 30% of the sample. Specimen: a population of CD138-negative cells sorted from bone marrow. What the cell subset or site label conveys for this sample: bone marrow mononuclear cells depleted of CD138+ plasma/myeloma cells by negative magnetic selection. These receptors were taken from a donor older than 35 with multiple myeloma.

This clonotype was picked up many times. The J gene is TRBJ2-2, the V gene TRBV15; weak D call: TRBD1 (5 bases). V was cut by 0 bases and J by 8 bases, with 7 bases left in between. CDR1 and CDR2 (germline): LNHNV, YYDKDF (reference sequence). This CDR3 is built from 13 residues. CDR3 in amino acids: CATSRDRVGELFF. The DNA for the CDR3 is TGTGCCACCAGCAGAGACAGGGTGGGGGAGCTGTTTTTT. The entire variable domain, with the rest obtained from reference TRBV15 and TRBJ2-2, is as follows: DAMVIQNPRYQVTQFGKPVTLSCSQTLNHNVMYWYQQKSSQAPKLLFHYYDKDFNNEADTPDNFQSRRPNTSFCFLDIRSPGLGDTAMYLCATSRDRVGELFFGEGSRLTVL.

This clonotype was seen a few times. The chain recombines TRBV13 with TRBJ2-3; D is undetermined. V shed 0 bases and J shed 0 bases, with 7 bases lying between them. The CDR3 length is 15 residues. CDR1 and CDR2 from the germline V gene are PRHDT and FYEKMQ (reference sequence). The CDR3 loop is CASSLGGRSTDTQYF. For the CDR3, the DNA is TGTGCCAGCAGCTTAGGAGGGCGGAGCACAGATACGCAGTATTTT. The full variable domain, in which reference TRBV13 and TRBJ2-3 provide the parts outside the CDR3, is AAGVIQSPRHLIKEKRETATLKCYPIPRHDTVYWYQQGPGQDPQFLISFYEKMQSDKGSIPDRFSAQQFSDYHSELNMSSLELGDSALYFCASSLGGRSTDTQYFGPGTRLTVL.

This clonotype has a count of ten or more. CDR3 in amino acids: CATSRILAGGPDTQYF. The CDR3 DNA sequence: TGTGCCACCAGCAGAATACTAGCGGGAGGACCAGATACGCAGTATTTT. The rearrangement joins TRBV15 to TRBJ2-3; 12 nucleotides line up with TRBD2. The CDR3 spans 16 residues. Per the germline V gene, CDR1 is LNHNV and CDR2 is YYDKDF (reference sequence). Trimming at V came to 2 bases and at J to 4 bases, leaving 4 bases not matched to a gene.

The CDR3 region is CASSAGVGAYEQYF. CDR3 nucleotides: TGTGCCAGCAGCGCAGGGGTGGGAGCCTACGAGCAGTACTTC. This sequence joins TRBV9 and TRBJ2-7, with D perhaps TRBD1 (6 bases). The germline V gene encodes CDR1 SGDLS and CDR2 YYNGEE. V lost 3 bases and J 2 bases, leaving 12 bases between the germline ends. CDR3 length: 14 amino acids. Drawing the rest from reference TRBV9 and TRBJ2-7, the complete variable domain is DSGVTQTPKHLITATGQRVTLRCSPRSGDLSVYWYQQSLDQGLQFLIQYYNGEERAKGNILERFSAQQFPDLHSELNLSSLELGDSALYFCASSAGVGAYEQYFGPGTRLTVT.

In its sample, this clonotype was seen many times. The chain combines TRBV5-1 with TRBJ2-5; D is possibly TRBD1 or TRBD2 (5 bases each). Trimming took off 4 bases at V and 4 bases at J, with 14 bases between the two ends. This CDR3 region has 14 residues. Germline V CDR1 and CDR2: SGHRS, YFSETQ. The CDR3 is CASSAQGVGETQYF. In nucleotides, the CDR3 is TGCGCCAGCAGCGCCCAGGGAGTTGGAGAGACCCAGTACTTC.

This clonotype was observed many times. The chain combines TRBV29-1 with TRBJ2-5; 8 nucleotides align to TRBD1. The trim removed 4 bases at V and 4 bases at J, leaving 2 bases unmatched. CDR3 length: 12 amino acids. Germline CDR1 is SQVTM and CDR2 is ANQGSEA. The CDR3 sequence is CSVGTGRETQYF. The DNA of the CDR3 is TGCAGCGTTGGGACAGGGAGAGAGACCCAGTACTTC.

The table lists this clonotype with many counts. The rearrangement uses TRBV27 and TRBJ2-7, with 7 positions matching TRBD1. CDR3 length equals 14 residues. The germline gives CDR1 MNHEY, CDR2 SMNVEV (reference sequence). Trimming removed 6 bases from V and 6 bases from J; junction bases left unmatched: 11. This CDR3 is CASRDRVRSGEQYF. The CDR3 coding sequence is TGTGCCAGCAGAGACAGGGTCAGATCGGGCGAGCAGTACTTC.

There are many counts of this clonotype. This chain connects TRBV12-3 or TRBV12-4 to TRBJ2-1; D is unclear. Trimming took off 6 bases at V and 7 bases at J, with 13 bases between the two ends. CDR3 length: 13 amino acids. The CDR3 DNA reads TGTGCCAGCAGGCCCGGCCTGGGGAATGAGCAGTTCTTC. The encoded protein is CASRPGLGNEQFF.

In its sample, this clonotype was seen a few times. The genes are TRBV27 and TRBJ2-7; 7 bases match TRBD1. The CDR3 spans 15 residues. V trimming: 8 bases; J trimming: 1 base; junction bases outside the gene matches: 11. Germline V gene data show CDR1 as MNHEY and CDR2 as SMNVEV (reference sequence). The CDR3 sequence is CASRPGTELSYEQYF. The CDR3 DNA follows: TGTGCCAGCCGCCCCGGGACAGAGTTATCCTACGAGCAGTACTTC.

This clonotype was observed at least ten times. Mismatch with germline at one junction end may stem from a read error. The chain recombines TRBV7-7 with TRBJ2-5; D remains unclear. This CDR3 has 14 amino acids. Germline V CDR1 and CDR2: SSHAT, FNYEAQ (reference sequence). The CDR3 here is CASSLSGVGETQYF. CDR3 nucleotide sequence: TGTGCTAGCAGCTTATCTGGGGTCGGGGAGACCCAGTACTTC.

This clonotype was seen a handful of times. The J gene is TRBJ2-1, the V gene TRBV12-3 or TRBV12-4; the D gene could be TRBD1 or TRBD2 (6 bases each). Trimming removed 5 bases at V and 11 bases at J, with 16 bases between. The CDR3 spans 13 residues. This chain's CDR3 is CASSPTLGGQQFF. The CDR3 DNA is TGTGCCAGCAGTCCAACTTTAGGGGGGCAGCAGTTCTTC.

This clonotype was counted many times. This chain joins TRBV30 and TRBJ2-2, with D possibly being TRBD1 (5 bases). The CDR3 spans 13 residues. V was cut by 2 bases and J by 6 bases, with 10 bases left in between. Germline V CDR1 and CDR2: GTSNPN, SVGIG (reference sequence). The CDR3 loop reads CAWSRPGSGELFF. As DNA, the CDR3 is TGTGCCTGGAGTAGGCCAGGGTCCGGGGAGCTGTTTTTT.

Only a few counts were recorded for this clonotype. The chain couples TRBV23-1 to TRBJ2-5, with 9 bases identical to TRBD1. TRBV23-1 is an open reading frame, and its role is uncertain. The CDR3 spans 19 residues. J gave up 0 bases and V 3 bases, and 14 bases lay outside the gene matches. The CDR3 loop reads CASSHRSPPGTGYQETQYF. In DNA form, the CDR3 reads TGCGCCAGCAGTCATAGATCACCTCCAGGGACAGGGTACCAAGAGACCCAGTACTTC.

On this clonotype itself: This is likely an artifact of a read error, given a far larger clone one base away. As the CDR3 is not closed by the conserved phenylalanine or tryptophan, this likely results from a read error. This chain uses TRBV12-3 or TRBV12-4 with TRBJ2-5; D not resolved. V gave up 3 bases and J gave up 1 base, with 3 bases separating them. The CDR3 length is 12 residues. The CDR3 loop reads CASSLGQETQYL. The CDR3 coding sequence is TGTGCCAGCAGTTTGGGCCAAGAGACCCAGTACCTC.

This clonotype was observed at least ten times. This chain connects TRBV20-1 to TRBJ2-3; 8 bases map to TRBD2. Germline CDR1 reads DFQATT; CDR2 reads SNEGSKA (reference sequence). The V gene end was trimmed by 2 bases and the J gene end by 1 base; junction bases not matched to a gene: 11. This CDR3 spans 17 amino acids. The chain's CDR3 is CSARFPGGPSGTDTQYF. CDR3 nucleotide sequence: TGCAGTGCTAGATTCCCGGGAGGGCCGTCTGGCACAGATACGCAGTATTTT.

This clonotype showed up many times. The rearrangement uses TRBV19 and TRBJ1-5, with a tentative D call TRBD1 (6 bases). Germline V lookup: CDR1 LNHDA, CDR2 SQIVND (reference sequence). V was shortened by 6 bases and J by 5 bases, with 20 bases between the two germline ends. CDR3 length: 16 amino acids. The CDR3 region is CASSTHQGRVDQPQHF. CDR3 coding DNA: TGTGCCAGTAGCACCCATCAGGGGAGGGTGGATCAGCCCCAGCATTTT. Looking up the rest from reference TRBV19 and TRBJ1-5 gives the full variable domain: DGGITQSPKYLFRKEGQNVTLSCEQNLNHDAMYWYRQDPGQGLRLIYYSQIVNDFQKGDIAEGYSVSREKKESFPLTVTSAQKNPTAFYLCASSTHQGRVDQPQHFGDGTRLSIL.

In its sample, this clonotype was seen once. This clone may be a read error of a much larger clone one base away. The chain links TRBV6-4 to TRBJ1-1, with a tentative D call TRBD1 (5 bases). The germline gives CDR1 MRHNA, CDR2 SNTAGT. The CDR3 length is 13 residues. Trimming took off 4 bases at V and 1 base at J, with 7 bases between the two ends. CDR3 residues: CASSARENTEAFF. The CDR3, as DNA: TGTGCCAGCAGTGCCAGGGAGAACACTGAAGCTTTCTTT.

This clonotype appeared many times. The CDR3: CASSDAMRAGPDTQYF. In DNA, the CDR3 is TGTGCCAGCAGTGACGCGATGAGGGCCGGGCCAGATACGCAGTATTTT. The V gene is TRBV12-3 or TRBV12-4, the J gene TRBJ2-3; TRBD2 might be the D (5 bases). The CDR3 consists of 16 residues. Trimming shortened V by 5 bases and J by 4 bases, and 19 bases separated the two germline ends.

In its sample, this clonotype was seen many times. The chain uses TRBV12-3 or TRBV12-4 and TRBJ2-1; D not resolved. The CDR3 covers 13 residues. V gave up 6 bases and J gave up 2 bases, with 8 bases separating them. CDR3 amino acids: CASRRMAYNEQFF. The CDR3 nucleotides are TGTGCCAGCAGAAGGATGGCCTACAATGAGCAGTTCTTC.

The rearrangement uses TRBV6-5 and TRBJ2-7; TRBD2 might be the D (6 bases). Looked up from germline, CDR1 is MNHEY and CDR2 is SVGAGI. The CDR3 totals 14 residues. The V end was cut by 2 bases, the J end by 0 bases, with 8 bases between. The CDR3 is CASSYGTASYEQYF. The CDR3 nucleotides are TGTGCCAGCAGTTACGGGACTGCCTCCTACGAGCAGTACTTC.

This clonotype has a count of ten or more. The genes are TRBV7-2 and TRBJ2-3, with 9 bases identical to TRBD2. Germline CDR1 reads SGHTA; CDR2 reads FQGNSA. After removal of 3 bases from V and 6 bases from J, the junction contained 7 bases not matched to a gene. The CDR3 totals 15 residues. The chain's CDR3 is CASSFNLAGADTQYF. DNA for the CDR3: TGTGCCAGCAGCTTTAATTTAGCGGGAGCGGATACGCAGTATTTT.

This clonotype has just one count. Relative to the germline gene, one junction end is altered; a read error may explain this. The CDR3 sequence is CANSQDGLAEINEQFF. DNA for the CDR3: TGCGCCAACAGCCAAGATGGACTAGCGGAGATTAATGAGCAGTTCTTC. The V and J genes are TRBV4-1 and TRBJ2-1, with TRBD2 identical over 10 bases. This CDR3 comprises 16 residues. Per the germline V gene, CDR1 is MGHRA and CDR2 is YSYEKL.